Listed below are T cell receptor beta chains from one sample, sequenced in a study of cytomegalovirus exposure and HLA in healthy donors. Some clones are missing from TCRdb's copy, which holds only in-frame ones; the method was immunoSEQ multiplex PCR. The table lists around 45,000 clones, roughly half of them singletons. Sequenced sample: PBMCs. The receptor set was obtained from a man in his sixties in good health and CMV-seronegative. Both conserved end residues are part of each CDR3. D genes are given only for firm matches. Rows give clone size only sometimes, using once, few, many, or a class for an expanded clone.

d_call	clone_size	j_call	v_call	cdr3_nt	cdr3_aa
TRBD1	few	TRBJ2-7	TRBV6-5	TGTGCCAGCCGTTCGACAGGGGGCGCCTACGAGCAGTACTTC	CASRSTGGAYEQYF
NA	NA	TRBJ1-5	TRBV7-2	TGTGCCAGCAGCATAGCCGGGACGGGGGGCAATCAGCCCCAGCATTTT	CASSIAGTGGNQPQHF
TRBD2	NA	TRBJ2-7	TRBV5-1	TGCGCCAGCACCCCCGGCGGGAGGGCCGGCGAGCAGTACTTC	CASTPGGRAGEQYF
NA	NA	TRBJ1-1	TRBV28	TGTGCCAGCAGGACGACAGGGAACACTGAAGCTTTCTTT	CASRTTGNTEAFF
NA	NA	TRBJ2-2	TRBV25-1	TGTGCCAGCACAAACACCGGGGAGCTGTTTTTT	CASTNTGELFF
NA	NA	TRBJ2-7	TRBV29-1	TGCAGCGTTGCTGACAGTTCCAACTACGAGCAGTACTTC	CSVADSSNYEQYF
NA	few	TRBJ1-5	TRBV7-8	TGTGCCAGCAGCTTAGTTACAGGTGGGAATCAGCCCCAGCATTTT	CASSLVTGGNQPQHF
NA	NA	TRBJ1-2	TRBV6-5	TGTGCCAGCAGTTCGACAGTTAACTATGGCTACACCTTC	CASSSTVNYGYTF
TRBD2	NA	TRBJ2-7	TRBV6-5	TGTGCCAGCAGTTACGCGGGGGTACAGACCTACGAGCAGTACTTC	CASSYAGVQTYEQYF
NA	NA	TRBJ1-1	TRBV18	TGTGCCAGCTCACCAGGAAGGGGAAGGACTGAAGCTTTCTTT	CASSPGRGRTEAFF
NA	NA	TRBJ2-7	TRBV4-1	TGCGCCAGCAGCCAGGGGCGAGAGCAGTACTTC	CASSQGREQYF
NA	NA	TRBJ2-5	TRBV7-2	TGTGCCAGCAGCCCCGCCAGGCAAGAGACCCAGTACTTC	CASSPARQETQYF
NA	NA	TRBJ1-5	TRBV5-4	TGTGCCAGTGGGGAGGGTGTCGATCAGCCCCAGCATTTT	CASGEGVDQPQHF
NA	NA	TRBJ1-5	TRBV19	TGTGCCAGTAGTATAGGTATCCGGCAGCCCCAGCATTTT	CASSIGIRQPQHF
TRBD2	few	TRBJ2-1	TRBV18	TGTGCCAGCTCATATCTAGCGGGAGGCTACAATGAGCAGTTCTTC	CASSYLAGGYNEQFF
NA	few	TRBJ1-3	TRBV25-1	TGTGCCAGCAGTGAAGATACAGGGATCTCTGGAAACACCATATATTTT	CASSEDTGISGNTIYF
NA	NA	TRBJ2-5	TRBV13	TGTGCCAGCAGCTTAGACAGGGCGGAGACCCAGTACTTC	CASSLDRAETQYF
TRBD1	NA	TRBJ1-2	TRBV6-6	TGTGCCAGCAGTGAGACAGGGACTGGCTACACCTTC	CASSETGTGYTF
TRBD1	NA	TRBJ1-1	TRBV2	TGTGCCAGCAGAATCAGGGGGCTTTCGGACACTGAAGCTTTCTTT	CASRIRGLSDTEAFF
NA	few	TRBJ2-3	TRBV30	TGTGCCTGGAGTCGAAGGGGCCGAGATACGCAGTATTTT	CAWSRRGRDTQYF
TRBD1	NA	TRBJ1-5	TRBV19	TGTGCCAGTAGTACTAACAGGGGGCAGGGGAATCAGCCCCAGCATTTT	CASSTNRGQGNQPQHF
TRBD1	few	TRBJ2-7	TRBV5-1	TGCGCCAGCACCTACGGGACAGTCTCCTACGAGCAGTACTTC	CASTYGTVSYEQYF
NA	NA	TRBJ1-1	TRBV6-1	TGTGCCAGCAGTGAAGACTTTTCACTAAGAGCTTTCTTT	CASSEDFSLRAFF
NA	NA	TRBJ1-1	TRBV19	TGTGCCAGTAGCGAGACAGGTGTGGGAACTTTCTTT	CASSETGVGTFF
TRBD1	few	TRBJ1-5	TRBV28	TGTGCCAGCAGTTCGACCGGGACAGGGAATCAGCCCCAGCATTTT	CASSSTGTGNQPQHF
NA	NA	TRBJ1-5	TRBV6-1	TGTGCCAGCAGTGAAGAGGTGGCAGGGCCTCAGCCCCAGCATTTT	CASSEEVAGPQPQHF
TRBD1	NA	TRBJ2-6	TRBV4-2	TGTGCCAGCAGCCAGAGTCAGGGGGAATCTGGGGCCAACGTCCTGACTTTC	CASSQSQGESGANVLTF